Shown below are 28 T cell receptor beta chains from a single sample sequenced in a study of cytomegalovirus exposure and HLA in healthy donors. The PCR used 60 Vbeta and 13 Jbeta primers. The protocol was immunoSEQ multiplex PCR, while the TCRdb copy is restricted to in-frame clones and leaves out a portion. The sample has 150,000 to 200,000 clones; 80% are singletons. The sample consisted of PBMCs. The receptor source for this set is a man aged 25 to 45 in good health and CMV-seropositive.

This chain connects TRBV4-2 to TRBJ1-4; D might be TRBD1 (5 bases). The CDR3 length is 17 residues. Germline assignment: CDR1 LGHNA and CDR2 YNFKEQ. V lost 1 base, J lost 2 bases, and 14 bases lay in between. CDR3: CASSQVPRDGTNEKLFF. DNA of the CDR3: TGTGCCAGCAGCCAAGTCCCCAGGGATGGGACTAATGAAAAACTGTTTTTT.

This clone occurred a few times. CDR3 DNA: TGTGCCAGTAGTATGGGGGCAGGGGTGAATCAGCCCCAGCATTTT. Protein: CASSMGAGVNQPQHF. The chain uses TRBV19 and TRBJ1-5, with D possibly being TRBD1 (6 bases). Germline lookup yields CDR1 LNHDA and CDR2 SQIVND (reference sequence). This CDR3 is built from 15 residues. Trimming removed 3 bases at V and 4 bases at J, with 13 bases between.

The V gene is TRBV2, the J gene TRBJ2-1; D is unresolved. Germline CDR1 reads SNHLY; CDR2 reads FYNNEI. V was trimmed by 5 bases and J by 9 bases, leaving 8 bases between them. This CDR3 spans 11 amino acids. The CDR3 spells CASSLGVEQFF. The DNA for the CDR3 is TGTGCCAGCAGTCTAGGAGTTGAGCAGTTCTTC.

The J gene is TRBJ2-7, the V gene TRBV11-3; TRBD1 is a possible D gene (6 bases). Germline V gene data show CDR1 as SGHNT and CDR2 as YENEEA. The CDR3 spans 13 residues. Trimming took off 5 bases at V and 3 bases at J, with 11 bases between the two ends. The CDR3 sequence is CASSITGSYEQYF. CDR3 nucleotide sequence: TGTGCCAGCAGCATTACAGGGAGCTACGAGCAGTACTTC.

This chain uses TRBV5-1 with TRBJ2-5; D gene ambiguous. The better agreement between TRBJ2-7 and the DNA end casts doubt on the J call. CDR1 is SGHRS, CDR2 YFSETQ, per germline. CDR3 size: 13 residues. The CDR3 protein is CASSPLTSYEQYF. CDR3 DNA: TGCGCCAGCAGTCCCCTAACGTCCTACGAGCAGTACTTC.

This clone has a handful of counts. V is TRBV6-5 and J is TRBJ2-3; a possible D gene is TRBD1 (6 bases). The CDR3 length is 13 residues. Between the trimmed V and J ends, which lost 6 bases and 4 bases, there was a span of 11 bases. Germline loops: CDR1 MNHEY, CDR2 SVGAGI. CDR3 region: CASRRQEADTQYF. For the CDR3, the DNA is TGTGCCAGCAGACGACAGGAGGCAGATACGCAGTATTTT.

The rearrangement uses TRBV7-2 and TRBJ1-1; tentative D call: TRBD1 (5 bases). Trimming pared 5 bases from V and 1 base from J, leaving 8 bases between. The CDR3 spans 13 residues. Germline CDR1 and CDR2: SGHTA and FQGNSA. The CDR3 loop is CASSQGANTEAFF. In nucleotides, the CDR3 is TGTGCCAGCAGCCAAGGGGCGAACACTGAAGCTTTCTTT.

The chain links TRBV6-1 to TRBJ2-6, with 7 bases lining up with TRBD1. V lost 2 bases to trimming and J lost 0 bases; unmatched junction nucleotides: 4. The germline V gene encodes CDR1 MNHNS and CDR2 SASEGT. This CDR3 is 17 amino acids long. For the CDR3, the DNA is TGTGCCAGCAGTGAAATGACAGGGAGCTCTGGGGCCAACGTCCTGACTTTC. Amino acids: CASSEMTGSSGANVLTF.

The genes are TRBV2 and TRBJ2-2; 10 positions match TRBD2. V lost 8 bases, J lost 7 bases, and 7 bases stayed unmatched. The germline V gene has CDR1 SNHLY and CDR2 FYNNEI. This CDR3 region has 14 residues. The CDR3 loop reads CASVLAGESGELFF. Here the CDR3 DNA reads TGTGCCAGCGTGCTAGCGGGAGAAAGCGGGGAGCTGTTTTTT. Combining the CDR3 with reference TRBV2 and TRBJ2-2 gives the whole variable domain EPEVTQTPSHQVTQMGQEVILRCVPISNHLYFYWYRQILGQKVEFLVSFYNNEISEKSEIFDDQFSVERPDGSNFTLKIRSTKLEDSAMYFCASVLAGESGELFFGEGSRLTVL.

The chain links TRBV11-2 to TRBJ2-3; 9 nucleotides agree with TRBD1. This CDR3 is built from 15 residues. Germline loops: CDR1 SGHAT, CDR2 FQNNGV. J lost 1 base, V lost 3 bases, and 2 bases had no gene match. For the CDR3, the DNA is TGTGCCAGCAGCTTGGGACAGGGCGGCACAGATACGCAGTATTTT. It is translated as CASSLGQGGTDTQYF.

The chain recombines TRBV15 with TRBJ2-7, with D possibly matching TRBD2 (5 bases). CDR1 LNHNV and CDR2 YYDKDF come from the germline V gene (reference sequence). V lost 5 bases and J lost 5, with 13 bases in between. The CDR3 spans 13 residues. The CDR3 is CATSLRTGNEQYF. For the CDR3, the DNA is TGTGCCACCAGCCTCAGGACTGGGAACGAGCAGTACTTC. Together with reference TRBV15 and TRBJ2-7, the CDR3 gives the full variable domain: DAMVIQNPRYQVTQFGKPVTLSCSQTLNHNVMYWYQQKSSQAPKLLFHYYDKDFNNEADTPDNFQSRRPNTSFCFLDIRSPGLGDTAMYLCATSLRTGNEQYFGPGTRLTVT.

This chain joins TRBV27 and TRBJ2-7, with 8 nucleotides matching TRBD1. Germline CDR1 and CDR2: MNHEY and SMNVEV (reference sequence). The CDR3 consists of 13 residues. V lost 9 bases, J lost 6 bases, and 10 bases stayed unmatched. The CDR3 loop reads CASTGQVLGEQYF. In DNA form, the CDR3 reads TGTGCCAGTACGGGACAGGTTCTAGGCGAGCAGTACTTC.

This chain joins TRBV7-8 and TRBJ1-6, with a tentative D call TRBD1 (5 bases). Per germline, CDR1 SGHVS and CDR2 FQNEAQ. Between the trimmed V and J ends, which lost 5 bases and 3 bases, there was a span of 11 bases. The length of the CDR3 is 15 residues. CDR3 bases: TGTGCCAGCAGCCTCGACAGACACTATAATTCACCCCTCCACTTT. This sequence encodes CASSLDRHYNSPLHF.

CDR3 residues: CASSQVQGYNQPQHF. The CDR3 DNA sequence: TGCGCCAGCAGCCAAGTACAGGGGTATAATCAGCCCCAGCATTTT. The chain links TRBV4-1 to TRBJ1-5; 7 positions match TRBD1. The CDR3 extends over 15 amino acids. The V segment lost 1 base and the J segment 4 bases; nucleotides outside the gene matches: 4. CDR1 and CDR2 (germline): MGHRA, YSYEKL.

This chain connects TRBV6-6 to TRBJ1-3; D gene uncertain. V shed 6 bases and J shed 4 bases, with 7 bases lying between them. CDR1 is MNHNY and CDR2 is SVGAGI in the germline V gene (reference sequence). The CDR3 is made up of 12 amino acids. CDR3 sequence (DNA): TGTGCCAGCAGCCAGAGGGGAAACACCATATATTTT. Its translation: CASSQRGNTIYF.

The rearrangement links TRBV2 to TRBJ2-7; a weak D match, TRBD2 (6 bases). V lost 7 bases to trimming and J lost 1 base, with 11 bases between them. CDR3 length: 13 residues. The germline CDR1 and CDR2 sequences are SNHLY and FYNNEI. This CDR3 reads CASTVEGSYEQYF. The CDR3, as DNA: TGTGCCAGCACGGTGGAGGGGTCCTACGAGCAGTACTTC.

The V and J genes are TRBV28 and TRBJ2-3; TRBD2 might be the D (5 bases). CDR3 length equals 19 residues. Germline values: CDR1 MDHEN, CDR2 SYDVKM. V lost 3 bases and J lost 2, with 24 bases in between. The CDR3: CASSLFSLLWESDTDTQYF. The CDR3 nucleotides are TGTGCCAGCAGTTTGTTCTCTTTGTTGTGGGAGTCAGACACAGATACGCAGTATTTT.

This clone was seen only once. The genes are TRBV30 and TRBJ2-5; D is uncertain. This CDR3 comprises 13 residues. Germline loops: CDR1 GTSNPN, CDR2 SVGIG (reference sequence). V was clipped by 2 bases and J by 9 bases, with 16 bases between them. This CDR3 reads CAWSLAERRPQYF. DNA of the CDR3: TGTGCCTGGAGTTTGGCGGAGAGGAGACCCCAGTACTTC.

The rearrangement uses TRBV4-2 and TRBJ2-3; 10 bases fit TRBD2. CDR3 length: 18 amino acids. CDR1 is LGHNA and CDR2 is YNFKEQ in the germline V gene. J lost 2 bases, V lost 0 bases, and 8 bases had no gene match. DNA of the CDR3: TGTGCCAGCAGCCAAGATCGAAGGACTAGCGGCCACACAGATACGCAGTATTTT. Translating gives CASSQDRRTSGHTDTQYF.

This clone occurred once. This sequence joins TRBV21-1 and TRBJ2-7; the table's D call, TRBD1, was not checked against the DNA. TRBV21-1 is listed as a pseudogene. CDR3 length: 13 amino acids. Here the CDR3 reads CASSKPHPYEQYF. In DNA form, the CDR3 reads TGTGCCAGCAGCAAACCACACCCCTACGAGCAGTACTTC.

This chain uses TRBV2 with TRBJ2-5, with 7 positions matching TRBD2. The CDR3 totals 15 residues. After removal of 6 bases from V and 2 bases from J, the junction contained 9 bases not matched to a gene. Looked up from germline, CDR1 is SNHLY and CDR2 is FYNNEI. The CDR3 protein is CASRAQASGQETQYF. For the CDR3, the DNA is TGTGCCAGCAGGGCCCAGGCTAGCGGACAAGAGACCCAGTACTTC.

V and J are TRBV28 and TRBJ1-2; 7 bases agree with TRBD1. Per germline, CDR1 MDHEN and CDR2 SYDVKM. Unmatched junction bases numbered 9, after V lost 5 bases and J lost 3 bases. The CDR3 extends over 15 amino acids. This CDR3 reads CASSPGQRSYYGYTF. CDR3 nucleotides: TGTGCCAGCAGTCCGGGACAGAGGAGTTACTATGGCTACACCTTC.

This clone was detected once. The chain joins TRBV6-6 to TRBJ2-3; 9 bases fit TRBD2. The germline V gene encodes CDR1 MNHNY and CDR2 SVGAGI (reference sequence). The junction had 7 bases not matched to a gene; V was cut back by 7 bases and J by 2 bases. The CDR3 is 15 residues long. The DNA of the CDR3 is TGTGCCAGCATTGACGCGGGGGGGCTCACAGATACGCAGTATTTT. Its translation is CASIDAGGLTDTQYF.

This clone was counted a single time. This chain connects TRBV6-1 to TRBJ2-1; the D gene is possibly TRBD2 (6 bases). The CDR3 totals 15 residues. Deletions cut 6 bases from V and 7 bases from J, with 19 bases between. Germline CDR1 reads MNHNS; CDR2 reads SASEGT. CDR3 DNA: TGTGCCAGCAGCCTAGCGTCCTTGCCAGGGAATGAGCAGTTCTTC. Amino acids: CASSLASLPGNEQFF.

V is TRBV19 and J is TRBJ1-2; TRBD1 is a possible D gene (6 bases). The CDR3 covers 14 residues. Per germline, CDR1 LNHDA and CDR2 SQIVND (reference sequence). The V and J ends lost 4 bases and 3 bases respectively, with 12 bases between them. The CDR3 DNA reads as TGTGCCAGTAGTACACAGGGCCCCCACTATGGCTACACCTTC. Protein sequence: CASSTQGPHYGYTF.

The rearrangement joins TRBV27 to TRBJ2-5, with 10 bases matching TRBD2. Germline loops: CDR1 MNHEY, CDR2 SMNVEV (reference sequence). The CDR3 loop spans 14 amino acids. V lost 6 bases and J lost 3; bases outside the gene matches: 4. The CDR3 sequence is CASRLAGRKETQYF. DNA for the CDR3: TGTGCCAGCAGACTAGCGGGAAGGAAAGAGACCCAGTACTTC.

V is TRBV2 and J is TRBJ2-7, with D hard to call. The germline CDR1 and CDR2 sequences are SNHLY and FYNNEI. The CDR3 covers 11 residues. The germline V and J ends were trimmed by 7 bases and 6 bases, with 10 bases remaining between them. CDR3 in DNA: TGTGCCAGCAAATCGGCGGTCGAGCAGTACTTC. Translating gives CASKSAVEQYF.

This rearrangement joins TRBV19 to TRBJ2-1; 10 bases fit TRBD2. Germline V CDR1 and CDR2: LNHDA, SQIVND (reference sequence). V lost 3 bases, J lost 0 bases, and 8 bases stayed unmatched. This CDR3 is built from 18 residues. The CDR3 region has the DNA TGTGCCAGTAGTATGGGACTAGCGAGGGATGGCTCCTACAATGAGCAGTTCTTC. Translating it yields CASSMGLARDGSYNEQFF.